The rows below give T cell receptor beta chains drawn from one sample of a study of cytomegalovirus exposure and HLA in healthy donors. Generated by immunoSEQ multiplex PCR, the TCRdb table keeps only in-frame clones and is missing some. The data show approximately 160,000 clones, over 75% seen once. The specimen sequenced was PBMCs. These receptors were collected from a woman under 30 in good health and CMV-seronegative. Both conserved end residues are part of each CDR3. The D gene is left open where the match is weak. Not every row has a clone size; where given, it reads once, few, many or a size class.

few	13	TRBD1	TRBV19	TRBJ1-1	TGTGCCAGTAGTACCACAGGGGCCACTGAAGCTTTCTTT	CASSTTGATEAFF
few	14	-	TRBV6-1	TRBJ2-2	TGTGCCAGCAGTGAACCGGGGTCCTGGCGGGAGCTGTTTTTT	CASSEPGSWRELFF
-	15	-	TRBV10-3	TRBJ1-4	TGTGCCATCAGTGAGGCCAGTGCAACTAATGAAAAACTGTTTTTT	CAISEASATNEKLFF
once	12	-	TRBV28	TRBJ2-1	TGTGCCAGCAGTGGAATCCTGGTTGAGGAGTTCTTC	CASSGILVEEFF
-	16	-	TRBV6-4	TRBJ2-6	TGTGCCAGCAGTGTGAAGGGAGACTCTGGGGCCAACGTCCTGACTTTC	CASSVKGDSGANVLTF
-	13	TRBD1	TRBV10-1	TRBJ2-7	TGCGCCAGCAGGGAAGATCGGGACAGCGAGCAGTACTTC	CASREDRDSEQYF
-	15	-	TRBV11-2	TRBJ2-7	TGTGCCAGCAGCTTCTCCCGGACAGCCCCCTACGAGCAGTACTTC	CASSFSRTAPYEQYF
-	15	-	TRBV4-1	TRBJ2-3	TGCGCCAGCAGCCAAGATCCTAGCGTCACAGATACGCAGTATTTT	CASSQDPSVTDTQYF
-	15	-	TRBV29-1	TRBJ2-7	TGCAGCGTTGAGGATTGGGCAGGGGCCTCCTACGAGCAGTACTTC	CSVEDWAGASYEQYF
-	16	TRBD2	TRBV19	TRBJ2-3	TGTGCCAGTAGTATCCGAGTTAGCGGGGGCACAGATACGCAGTATTTT	CASSIRVSGGTDTQYF
-	15	TRBD2	TRBV7-2	TRBJ2-7	TGTGCCAGCAGCCGAAGCGGGGTTAGCTCCTACGAGCAGTACTTC	CASSRSGVSSYEQYF
-	13	-	TRBV11-1	TRBJ1-1	TGTGCCAGCAGCTTCGTTAGTTCTTCTGAAGCTTTCTTT	CASSFVSSSEAFF
few	16	TRBD2	TRBV5-1	TRBJ2-1	TGCGCCAGCAGCTTGGCCTCTAGCGGGAGGAGGCATGAGCAGTTCTTC	CASSLASSGRRHEQFF
-	15	TRBD1	TRBV27	TRBJ2-1	TGTGCCTCAGCTGGGGGGGACAGGGCCTACAATGAGCAGTTCTTC	CASAGGDRAYNEQFF
-	16	TRBD1	TRBV5-1	TRBJ1-5	TGCGCCAGCAGCTTGGAAGGGGGCAAGAGCAATCAGCCCCAGCATTTT	CASSLEGGKSNQPQHF
-	13	-	TRBV28	TRBJ1-2	TGTGCCATTACCCGAGGGCAGGAGGATGGCTACACCTTC	CAITRGQEDGYTF